Presented here are 28 T cell receptor beta chains from one specimen sequenced in a study of graft-versus-host responses after intestinal transplantation. Data came from immunoSEQ multiplex PCR; TCRdb stores just in-frame clones and leaves some out. The sample lists about 81,000 clones, about 88% occurring once. Which antigens these TCRs recognize remains unknown. Source: unstimulated CD4+ T cells sorted from spleen or lymph node cells, taken before intestinal transplant. The receptors were sampled from a human donor who received an intestinal transplant.

This chain joins TRBV5-1 and TRBJ2-7; 7 positions agree with TRBD1. Germline V gene data show CDR1 as SGHRS and CDR2 as YFSETQ. The CDR3 spans 15 residues. V was pared by 4 bases and J by 0 bases, with 7 bases of the junction left unmatched. The CDR3 DNA reads TGCGCCAGCAGCGAAACCGGGACAGCCTCCTACGAGCAGTACTTC. This encodes CASSETGTASYEQYF.

The rearrangement uses TRBV11-2 and TRBJ2-5; D is uncertain. This CDR3 region has 12 residues. Trimming left V 3 bases short and J 5 bases short, with 7 bases between. CDR1 and CDR2 from the germline V gene are SGHAT and FQNNGV. The CDR3 nucleotides read TGTGCCAGCAGCTTTGGCTGGGAGACCCAGTACTTC. As protein: CASSFGWETQYF.

This clone came up once. The chain has TRBV27 and TRBJ1-2; tentative D call: TRBD1 (6 bases). V lost 5 bases and J lost 4, with 17 bases in between. CDR3 size: 15 residues. Germline values: CDR1 MNHEY, CDR2 SMNVEV (reference sequence). CDR3 sequence: CASSPSSGQPYGYTF. CDR3 DNA sequence: TGTGCCAGCAGTCCATCCTCCGGACAGCCCTATGGCTACACCTTC.

V is TRBV7-3 and J is TRBJ1-2; TRBD1 might be the D (6 bases). This CDR3 comprises 13 residues. Trimming removed 0 bases at V and 6 bases at J, with 8 bases between. The germline gives CDR1 SGHTA, CDR2 FQGTGA. The CDR3 DNA sequence: TGTGCCAGCAGCTTAACGAAGGGGGATGGCTACACCTTC. This gives the protein CASSLTKGDGYTF. The entire variable domain, with the rest obtained from reference TRBV7-3 and TRBJ1-2, is as follows: GAGVSQTPSNKVTEKGKYVELRCDPISGHTALYWYRQSLGQGPEFLIYFQGTGAADDSGLPNDRFFAVRPEGSVSTLKIQRTERGDSAVYLCASSLTKGDGYTFGSGTRLTVV.

The chain combines TRBV19 with TRBJ1-6; TRBD1 matches 10 bases. The CDR3 loop spans 16 amino acids. The V segment lost 1 base and the J segment 7 bases; nucleotides outside the gene matches: 4. CDR1 is LNHDA and CDR2 is SQIVND in the germline V gene (reference sequence). This CDR3 reads CASSIAGTGVNSPLHF. DNA of the CDR3: TGTGCCAGTAGTATAGCCGGGACAGGGGTGAATTCACCCCTCCACTTT.

This chain links TRBV6-1 with TRBJ1-6; no definite D call. Germline V gene lookup returns CDR1 MNHNS and CDR2 SASEGT. Between the trimmed V and J ends, which lost 0 bases and 10 bases, there was a span of 10 bases. The length of the CDR3 is 14 residues. CDR3 nucleotide sequence: TGTGCCAGCAGTGAAGCTGAGGGTGGCTCACCCCTCCACTTT. Amino acid sequence: CASSEAEGGSPLHF.

The rearrangement links TRBV18 to TRBJ2-1, with TRBD2 matching 11 bases. The CDR3 totals 13 residues. Germline CDR1 is KGHSH and CDR2 is LQKENI. V was clipped by 2 bases and J by 9 bases; unmatched bases: 0. This CDR3 reads CASSPGTSGEQFF. The CDR3 DNA sequence: TGTGCCAGCTCACCAGGGACTAGCGGTGAGCAGTTCTTC.

A single count supports this clone. V and J are TRBV7-2 and TRBJ1-2; a weak D match, TRBD1 (6 bases). With 4 bases removed from V and 7 bases from J, the gap between germline ends came to 10 bases. Per the germline V gene, CDR1 is SGHTA and CDR2 is FQGNSA. The CDR3 runs 12 residues. The CDR3 DNA reads as TGTGCCAGCAGCTCCCGACAGGTTGGCTACACCTTC. Translated: CASSSRQVGYTF.

This clone came up once. The CDR3 nucleotides are TGCGCCAGCAGCTTCGGGACTAGCGGGCCTAGCACAGATACGCAGTATTTT. Protein: CASSFGTSGPSTDTQYF. The chain employs TRBV5-1 and TRBJ2-3; 12 bases align to TRBD2. The V gene's germline CDR1 is SGHRS and CDR2 YFSETQ. This CDR3 region has 17 residues. V shed 2 bases, J shed 0 bases, and the junction held 4 bases outside the gene matches.

The chain joins TRBV28 to TRBJ1-2; D ambiguous. Trimming took 3 bases from V and 8 from J, leaving 10 bases between them. Germline assignment: CDR1 MDHEN and CDR2 SYDVKM. CDR3 size: 12 residues. This chain's CDR3 is CASSLNGYGYTF. CDR3 coding DNA: TGTGCCAGCAGTTTGAACGGGTACGGCTACACCTTC.

The chain combines TRBV5-6 with TRBJ1-2; D might be TRBD1 (6 bases). The V and J ends lost 5 bases and 1 base respectively, with 15 bases between them. CDR1 and CDR2 from the germline V gene are SGHDT and YYEEEE. This CDR3 contains 15 residues. CDR3 DNA sequence: TGTGCCAGCAGAGGTTCGGGGGGGCTTAACTATGGCTACACCTTC. Translating it yields CASRGSGGLNYGYTF.

The chain recombines TRBV6-1 with TRBJ2-5; TRBD2 matches at 8 bases. Germline loops: CDR1 MNHNS, CDR2 SASEGT. CDR3 size: 14 residues. After removal of 2 bases from V and 4 bases from J, the junction contained 3 bases not matched to a gene. This CDR3 is CASSETSGLETQYF. The CDR3 nucleotides are TGTGCCAGCAGTGAAACTAGCGGCCTAGAGACCCAGTACTTC.

V usage is TRBV4-1 and J usage is TRBJ1-2, with 9 bases matching TRBD1. This CDR3 is built from 15 residues. V lost 0 bases to trimming and J lost 5 bases; unmatched junction nucleotides: 4. Germline CDR1 MGHRA, CDR2 YSYEKL. CDR3: CASSQEGQGRYGYTF. DNA for the CDR3: TGCGCCAGCAGCCAAGAGGGACAGGGAAGGTATGGCTACACCTTC.

The chain couples TRBV5-1 to TRBJ2-7; 10 positions match TRBD2. There are 14 residues in the CDR3. CDR1 and CDR2 from the germline V gene are SGHRS and YFSETQ. The V gene end was trimmed by 5 bases and the J gene end by 4 bases; junction bases not matched to a gene: 6. CDR3 nucleotides: TGCGCCAGCAGGATTAGCGGGGGGAATTACGAGCAGTACTTC. This sequence encodes CASRISGGNYEQYF.

The chain couples TRBV5-1 to TRBJ2-7; 9 nucleotides line up with TRBD1. Looked up from germline, CDR1 is SGHRS and CDR2 is YFSETQ. With 4 bases clipped from V and 4 bases from J, the junction kept 9 bases outside the gene matches. This CDR3 is built from 15 residues. The DNA for the CDR3 is TGCGCCAGCAGCCCGGGACAGGGTAGCTTTTACGAGCAGTACTTC. Its protein is CASSPGQGSFYEQYF.

V and J are TRBV28 and TRBJ2-3; tentative D call: TRBD2 (5 bases). Trimming removed 4 bases at V and 6 bases at J, with 11 bases between. Germline V gene data show CDR1 as MDHEN and CDR2 as SYDVKM. The CDR3 has 13 amino acids. The CDR3: CASSSRVQDTQYF. CDR3 nucleotides: TGTGCCAGCAGTTCGAGGGTGCAGGATACGCAGTATTTT.

The rearrangement joins TRBV11-2 to TRBJ2-1; 9 bases fit TRBD2. The ends lost 5 bases at V and 4 bases at J; junction bases unmatched: 6. Germline V CDR1 and CDR2: SGHAT, FQNNGV. CDR3 length: 15 amino acids. This CDR3 reads CASSPRTSAYNEQFF. CDR3 DNA: TGTGCCAGCAGCCCCAGGACTAGCGCATACAATGAGCAGTTCTTC.

The genes are TRBV15 and TRBJ1-1; 8 nucleotides agree with TRBD1. CDR1 LNHNV and CDR2 YYDKDF come from the germline V gene (reference sequence). The CDR3 sequence is 16 residues long. Trimming cost V 1 base and J 11 bases; bases outside gene matches: 15. CDR3 DNA: TGTGCCACCAGCAGAGGTGGGACAGGTAGAGGGTTGAGGGCTTTCTTT. Translated, it gives CATSRGGTGRGLRAFF.

The rearrangement links TRBV4-1 to TRBJ2-3; TRBD2 aligns across 12 bases. Germline V gene sequence: CDR1 MGHRA, CDR2 YSYEKL. V lost 0 bases, J lost 4 bases, and 5 bases stayed unmatched. CDR3 length: 17 amino acids. The CDR3 is CASSQDLAGGRADTQYF. In DNA, the CDR3 is TGCGCCAGCAGCCAAGATCTAGCGGGAGGGCGGGCAGATACGCAGTATTTT.

This rearrangement joins TRBV11-2 to TRBJ2-3; perhaps TRBD2 as D (5 bases). Trimming stripped 2 bases from V and 4 bases from J, with 13 bases between. The CDR3 is 15 residues long. Germline V gives CDR1 SGHAT, CDR2 FQNNGV. CDR3 sequence reads: CASSLWASSSDTQYF. The DNA of the CDR3 is TGTGCCAGCAGCTTATGGGCTAGCAGTTCAGATACGCAGTATTTT.

This clone has a single count. This sequence joins TRBV5-1 and TRBJ2-2; possibly TRBD1 for D (5 bases). The CDR3 runs to 15 residues. CDR1 and CDR2 from the germline V gene are SGHRS and YFSETQ. V lost 2 bases, J lost 0 bases, and 8 bases lay in between. CDR3 residues: CASSFRAANTGELFF. The CDR3, as DNA: TGCGCCAGCAGCTTCAGGGCCGCGAACACCGGGGAGCTGTTTTTT.

The chain combines TRBV5-4 with TRBJ1-1; the match to TRBD1 covers 7 bases. The V gene's germline CDR1 is SGHNT and CDR2 YYREEE (reference sequence). The CDR3 consists of 14 residues. V dropped 1 base and J dropped 5; count of bases not matched to a gene: 5. The CDR3 reads CASSLNRGLTEAFF. CDR3 coding DNA: TGTGCCAGCAGCTTGAACAGGGGTTTGACTGAAGCTTTCTTT. Drawing the rest from reference TRBV5-4 and TRBJ1-1, the complete variable domain is ETGVTQSPTHLIKTRGQQVTLRCSSQSGHNTVSWYQQALGQGPQFIFQYYREEENGRGNFPPRFSGLQFPNYSSELNVNALELDDSALYLCASSLNRGLTEAFFGQGTRLTVV.

V and J are TRBV4-1 and TRBJ2-2; TRBD1 aligns across 9 bases. Germline V gene data show CDR1 as MGHRA and CDR2 as YSYEKL. The V and J ends lost 1 base and 5 bases, in that order; junction bases with no gene match: 11. The CDR3 is made up of 18 amino acids. For the CDR3, the DNA is TGCGCCAGCAGCCAAGGATACCGGGACAGGGTCACGACCGGGGAGCTGTTTTTT. This codes for CASSQGYRDRVTTGELFF.

Comment on this clone: One junction end disagrees with the germline gene, perhaps due to a read error. The chain has TRBV7-7 and TRBJ2-5, with TRBD2 matching 12 bases. Germline V gene lookup returns CDR1 SSHAT and CDR2 FNYEAQ (reference sequence). CDR3 size: 16 residues. In nucleotides, the CDR3 is TGTGCTAGCAGTCCATCTAGCGGGGGGGCCGGAGAGACCCAGTACTTC. Amino acid sequence: CASSPSSGGAGETQYF.

The rearrangement links TRBV6-1 to TRBJ2-2; 9 bases agree with TRBD1. The V gene's germline CDR1 is MNHNS and CDR2 SASEGT. CDR3 length equals 14 residues. Trimming removed 8 bases from V and 7 bases from J; junction bases left unmatched: 8. The CDR3 bases are TGTGCCAGCGGGACAGGGCCGCAGGGCGGGGAGCTGTTTTTT. It encodes CASGTGPQGGELFF.

This sequence joins TRBV11-3 and TRBJ2-3; unclear D gene. Germline lookup yields CDR1 SGHNT and CDR2 YENEEA. The CDR3 sequence is 13 residues long. Between the trimmed V and J ends, which lost 5 bases and 0 bases, there was a span of 6 bases. The CDR3 coding sequence is TGTGCCAGCAGCCTCTCTAGCACAGATACGCAGTATTTT. This gives the protein CASSLSSTDTQYF.

This chain connects TRBV5-5 to TRBJ2-2, with D tentatively TRBD2 (6 bases). CDR1 is SGHKS and CDR2 is YYEKEE in the germline V gene (reference sequence). V gave up 1 base and J gave up 5 bases, with 12 bases separating them. The CDR3 has 15 residues. The CDR3 here is CASSLPLRGTGELFF. The CDR3 DNA reads TGTGCCAGCAGCTTGCCCCTCCGGGGGACCGGGGAGCTGTTTTTT.

The chain is built from TRBV10-2 and TRBJ2-3; 9 bases agree with TRBD2. The germline V gene has CDR1 WSHSY and CDR2 SAAADI. Trimming removed 6 bases from V and 4 bases from J; junction bases left unmatched: 8. The length of the CDR3 is 15 residues. For the CDR3, the DNA is TGCGCCAGCAGCACCGGGACTAGCTCCGCAGATACGCAGTATTTT. This encodes CASSTGTSSADTQYF.